A single sample is the source of the 20 T cell receptor beta chains below, sequenced in a study of blood T cell repertoires in COVID-19. Produced via immunoSEQ multiplex PCR; TCRdb's table is partial and in-frame only. Here the sample spans fewer than 200,000 clones, roughly 87% being singletons. Sequences were obtained from peripheral blood. These receptors came from a woman in her sixties with COVID-19, enrolled during active disease.

This clone was detected only once. The genes are TRBV15 and TRBJ1-2; D is uncertain. The CDR3 loop spans 14 amino acids. V was cut by 2 bases and J by 7 bases, with 14 bases left in between. Germline V lookup: CDR1 LNHNV, CDR2 YYDKDF (reference sequence). DNA for the CDR3: TGTGCCACCAGCAGACCTCAACCGCCCAGTGGCTACACCTTC. Its protein product is CATSRPQPPSGYTF.

The rearrangement uses TRBV11-2 and TRBJ2-3; no firm D call. Germline V CDR1 and CDR2: SGHAT, FQNNGV. The CDR3 has 12 residues. Trimming took off 11 bases at V and 0 bases at J, with 9 bases between the two ends. CDR3 sequence: CACGISTDTQYF. The DNA for the CDR3 is TGTGCCTGCGGAATAAGCACAGATACGCAGTATTTT. Based on the CDR3 plus reference TRBV11-2 and TRBJ2-3, the full variable domain is EAGVAQSPRYKIIEKRQSVAFWCNPISGHATLYWYQQILGQGPKLLIQFQNNGVVDDSQLPKDRFSAERLKGVDSTLKIQPAKLEDSAVYLCACGISTDTQYFGPGTRLTVL.

This sequence joins TRBV12-3 or TRBV12-4 and TRBJ1-5; D remains unclear. The CDR3 spans 13 residues. Trimming removed 3 bases from V and 0 bases from J, with 3 bases in between. CDR3 in DNA: TGTGCCAGCAGTTTCTTTAGCAATCAGCCCCAGCATTTT. Amino acids: CASSFFSNQPQHF.

The count of this clone is one. This rearrangement joins TRBV19 to TRBJ2-1, with D tentatively TRBD2 (5 bases). CDR3 length equals 14 residues. In germline, CDR1 is LNHDA, CDR2 SQIVND (reference sequence). V lost 3 bases and J 6 bases, leaving 12 bases between the germline ends. In DNA, the CDR3 is TGTGCCAGTAGTATTCTTCCGGGATCCAATGAGCAGTTCTTC. This codes for CASSILPGSNEQFF.

The genes are TRBV5-4 and TRBJ2-3; TRBD2 matches 15 bases. V trimming: 3 bases; J trimming: 5 bases; junction bases outside the gene matches: 7. The germline V gene encodes CDR1 SGHNT and CDR2 YYREEE (reference sequence). The CDR3 is 17 amino acids. The CDR3 spells CASSSWTSGGAVDTQYF. DNA of the CDR3: TGTGCCAGCAGCTCATGGACTAGCGGGGGGGCCGTAGATACGCAGTATTTT.

This sequence joins TRBV30 and TRBJ1-4, with 7 bases aligning to TRBD1. CDR1 GTSNPN and CDR2 SVGIG come from the germline V gene (reference sequence). The CDR3 is 14 residues long. Trimming at V came to 2 bases and at J to 8 bases, leaving 8 bases not matched to a gene. As DNA, the CDR3 is TGTGCCTGGAGTTCGGACAGGTTGAACGAAAAACTGTTTTTT. This codes for CAWSSDRLNEKLFF.

The V and J genes are TRBV7-3 and TRBJ1-6, with D possibly being TRBD1 (5 bases). The CDR3 loop spans 13 amino acids. Germline CDR1 SGHTA, CDR2 FQGTGA. Trimming cost V 5 bases and J 7 bases, with 9 bases left between them. The CDR3 DNA follows: TGTGCCAGCAGCACAGACAGAAATTCACCCCTCCACTTT. Protein: CASSTDRNSPLHF.

This chain joins TRBV2 and TRBJ1-4; D is undetermined. CDR1 and CDR2 from the germline V gene are SNHLY and FYNNEI. This CDR3 comprises 13 residues. Trimming cost V 7 bases and J 8 bases, with 14 bases left between them. In DNA form, the CDR3 reads TGTGCCAGCAATGCAGGCTGGGCCGAAAAACTGTTTTTT. This sequence encodes CASNAGWAEKLFF.

This chain joins TRBV3-1 (or the pseudogene TRBV3-2) and TRBJ2-4; TRBD1 aligns across 7 bases. Germline CDR1 LGHDT, CDR2 YNNKEL (reference sequence). This CDR3 contains 18 residues. V lost 4 bases, J lost 0 bases, and 12 bases stayed unmatched. The CDR3 DNA reads TGTGCCAGCAGCCGTTTATGGGGACAGAACCTAGCCAAAAACATTCAGTACTTC. It specifies CASSRLWGQNLAKNIQYF.

The chain carries TRBV2 and TRBJ2-1; a possible D gene is TRBD1 (6 bases). With 4 bases removed from V and 4 bases from J, the gap between germline ends came to 14 bases. This CDR3 spans 15 amino acids. Germline loops: CDR1 SNHLY, CDR2 FYNNEI. The CDR3 here is CASSVSGASYNEQFF. DNA of the CDR3: TGTGCCAGCAGTGTCTCAGGGGCCAGTTACAATGAGCAGTTCTTC.

Points on this clone: An end of the junction differs from the germline gene, which may be a read error. This chain links TRBV6-6 with TRBJ1-2, with a possible D match to TRBD1 (5 bases). The CDR3 has 9 residues. CDR1 and CDR2 from the germline V gene are MNHNY and SVGAGI (reference sequence). The CDR3 reads CASGISGNF. The CDR3, as DNA: TGTGCCAGCGGGATCTCAGGGAACTTC.

This sequence joins TRBV6-6 and TRBJ1-6; D is uncertain. Germline loops: CDR1 MNHNY, CDR2 SVGAGI (reference sequence). V gave up 6 bases and J gave up 5 bases, with 11 bases separating them. CDR3 length: 14 residues. CDR3 nucleotide sequence: TGTGCCAGCAGGTCGGAGGGAGATAATTCACCCCTCCACTTT. This sequence encodes CASRSEGDNSPLHF.

This chain uses TRBV28 with TRBJ1-5; 7 bases are shared with TRBD1. This CDR3 is built from 14 residues. Trimming removed 5 bases from V and 7 bases from J; junction bases left unmatched: 8. From germline, CDR1 is MDHEN and CDR2 SYDVKM. CDR3 in amino acids: CASSIPGQRQPQHF. As DNA, the CDR3 is TGTGCCAGCAGTATACCGGGACAGCGGCAGCCCCAGCATTTT.

The V gene is TRBV3-1 (or the pseudogene TRBV3-2), the J gene TRBJ2-5; possible D gene TRBD2, 6 bases. Germline lookup yields CDR1 LGHDT and CDR2 YNNKEL (reference sequence). The germline V and J ends were trimmed by 1 base and 0 bases, with 12 bases remaining between them. This CDR3 has 16 residues. Written as DNA, the CDR3 is TGTGCCAGCAGCCAAGGCGGGGACCCAAACCAAGAGACCCAGTACTTC. It is translated as CASSQGGDPNQETQYF.

The rearrangement uses TRBV7-3 and TRBJ2-6; tentative D call: TRBD2 (5 bases). V was shortened by 5 bases and J by 0 bases, with 23 bases between the two germline ends. Germline V gene sequence: CDR1 SGHTA, CDR2 FQGTGA. This CDR3 contains 20 residues. CDR3 sequence reads: CASSRGGRIPLSSGANVLTF. The CDR3 DNA sequence: TGTGCCAGCAGCAGAGGAGGACGGATCCCTCTTAGCTCTGGGGCCAACGTCCTGACTTTC. Full variable domain (remainder filled in from reference TRBV7-3 and TRBJ2-6): GAGVSQTPSNKVTEKGKYVELRCDPISGHTALYWYRQSLGQGPEFLIYFQGTGAADDSGLPNDRFFAVRPEGSVSTLKIQRTERGDSAVYLCASSRGGRIPLSSGANVLTFGAGSRLTVL.

This chain uses TRBV20-1 with TRBJ2-7; weak D call: TRBD2 (5 bases). CDR1 is DFQATT and CDR2 is SNEGSKA in the germline V gene (reference sequence). The V end was cut by 3 bases, the J end by 0 bases, with 9 bases between. This CDR3 spans 13 amino acids. The CDR3 region is CSASSGSSYEQYF. CDR3 sequence (DNA): TGCAGTGCTAGTTCGGGGAGCTCCTACGAGCAGTACTTC.

The J gene is TRBJ1-6, the V gene TRBV10-2, with 12 bases aligning to TRBD1. The CDR3 is 17 amino acids. V dropped 5 bases and J dropped 10; count of bases not matched to a gene: 12. CDR1 and CDR2 (germline): WSHSY, SAAADI. CDR3 sequence (DNA): TGCGCCAGCAGTCAACCGGGACAGGGGGCAGTAGGGTCACCCCTCCACTTT. Translating gives CASSQPGQGAVGSPLHF.

This chain links TRBV19 with TRBJ2-1, with 11 bases lining up with TRBD2. CDR3 size: 15 residues. V gave up 3 bases and J gave up 8 bases; unmatched junction bases: 6. Germline-derived CDR1 and CDR2 are LNHDA and SQIVND (reference sequence). The CDR3 DNA is TGTGCCAGTAGTATCGCCTTAGCGGGAGGGGATGAGCAGTTCTTC. Translation: CASSIALAGGDEQFF.

This chain links TRBV18 with TRBJ1-6; a possible D gene is TRBD1 (5 bases). Germline V gene lookup returns CDR1 KGHSH and CDR2 LQKENI. The V gene lost 4 bases and the J gene lost 7 bases, with 11 bases spanning the gap. This CDR3 is built from 14 residues. The chain's CDR3 is CASSLGGENSPLHF. CDR3 sequence (DNA): TGTGCCAGCTCACTGGGGGGTGAAAATTCACCCCTCCACTTT.

This chain links TRBV3-1 (or the pseudogene TRBV3-2) with TRBJ2-1; D perhaps matches TRBD2 (5 bases). The CDR3 consists of 14 residues. The V end was cut by 5 bases, the J end by 8 bases, with 16 bases between. Germline V gene sequence: CDR1 LGHDT, CDR2 YNNKEL (reference sequence). CDR3 nucleotide sequence: TGTGCCAGCAGCATCCGGACGGGGAACGATGAGCAGTTCTTC. It specifies CASSIRTGNDEQFF.